The clone carrying this T cell receptor delta chain is termed medium-sized. TCRdb redid the clone calls on the reads with CATT. The sample yields approximately 12,000 delta-chain clones, 8.5% to 9% seen once. The sample comes from a study of gamma-delta chains in newborns, infants, children. About the research overall: Microbial exposure reportedly drives polyclonal innate γδ T cell expansion after birth.

Sequencing was performed on blood. This sequence originates from a child who was a newborn, infant or young child, either healthy, febrile or measles-vaccinated (not recorded which).

The CDR3 DNA reads as TGTGCCTGTGTGTCGCTTCCTCGCGGGCTTGGGGGACCCGACACCGATAAACTCATCTTT. Protein product: CACVSLPRGLGGPDTDKLIF. This chain links TRDV2 with TRDJ1, with D perhaps TRDD3 (7 bases). The V gene lost 5 bases and the J gene lost 0 bases, with 30 bases spanning the gap. Germline assignment: CDR1 GEAIGNYY and CDR2 EKD. The CDR3 is 20 amino acids.